In this sample, the clone carrying this T cell receptor beta chain turned up a few times. Its target is unknown. The source of the sample is a study of radiation and T cells in renal cell carcinoma. Overall study results and limits: Top tumor clonotypes rose in blood 2 weeks post-radiation, then contracted. Pretreatment tumor biopsies were lacking, so baseline clonotypes are unknown.

Time point of the sample: blood 4 weeks post-SBRT, at nephrectomy. Treatment indicated: 15 Gy SBRT to primary tumor, nephrectomy 4 weeks later. Nephrectomy followed 15 Gy stereotactic body radiation by 4 weeks. CDR3 length: 13 amino acids. Germline V gene sequence: CDR1 MNHEY, CDR2 SVGAGI. Trimming cost V 11 bases and J 3 bases; bases outside gene matches: 8. Data came from immunoSEQ multiplex PCR; TCRdb stores just in-frame clones and leaves some out. The sample yields roughly 80,000 clones, approximately 87% seen once. Sample: blood, taken from a patient whose treatment included radiotherapy and nephrectomy. V and J are TRBV6-5 and TRBJ1-1; the match to TRBD1 covers 8 bases. This TCR was sampled from a woman aged 55-70 years with renal cell carcinoma. The CDR3: CAARTGRDTEAFF. DNA of the CDR3: TGTGCCGCCCGGACAGGGAGGGACACTGAAGCTTTCTTT.